This TCR beta chain was sequenced during a study of radiation and T cells in renal cell carcinoma (dated by TCRdb to about 2020). For context, the study as a whole: A total of approximately 53 samples underwent TCR beta sequencing, made up of 26 tumors and roughly 27 peripheral blood samples. A total of 4,016,671 unique CDR3 nucleotide sequences, encoding more than 2 million unique CDR3 amino acid sequences, were found across all 55 or so samples. General study outcomes and caveats: TCR clonality was higher in irradiated tumors than in controls, as the top 100 clonotypes made up an average of around 50% of the repertoire in irradiated tumors compared with 43% in nephrectomy-only tumors. Because the trial had a single-armed design, the trial could not examine how radiation dose or scheduling affected the TCR repertoire. Compared with control tumors, irradiated tumors had a greater number of dominant CDR3 motifs, and these motifs made up a bigger portion of the repertoire. Intratumoral heterogeneity went uncaptured because the only tumor material available was small regions of approximately 0.9 g.

This clone turned up a few times. Its recognized antigen is unknown. Per-nucleotide qualities are absent, and no much larger clonotype sits a single base away. This specimen's time point label, interpreted: tumor resected at nephrectomy. What this sample's treatment or condition label stands for: treatment-naive control, cytoreductive nephrectomy. The control tumors were taken from treatment-naive renal cell carcinoma patients who had cytoreductive nephrectomy with no earlier radiation. Every patient's renal cell carcinoma showed clear cell pathology. Control tumors used for TCR sequencing were obtained from several females and about 12 males (median age approximately 50 years, range roughly 40 to 82) and were resected from the early 2010s to the mid-2010s. Tumors were mechanically dissociated, digested with collagenase/hyaluronidase at 37 °C, processed in gentleMACS C tubes, and stored in liquid nitrogen. The QIAamp DNA Blood Mini Kit (Qiagen) was used to prepare genomic DNA for TCR sequencing. The analyses included only samples that passed all quality control checks.

Trimming removed 1 base from V and 0 bases from J, leaving 12 bases between the germline ends. CDR1 and CDR2, per the germline V gene, are SGHDN and FVKESK. Its CDR3 holds 17 amino acids, cysteine through phenylalanine. The kept DNA is CDR3 alone, 51 bases in frame from the first base. Following the manufacturer's recommendations, the immunoSEQ kit was used to generate TCR beta libraries from genomic DNA. To prepare libraries, a first multiplex PCR with proprietary primers was run, followed by a second PCR that added unique barcodes, and a bead cleanup was done after each round. Each sample batch included a kit-provided positive control reaction and a negative control reaction. The final libraries were assessed on an Agilent 4200 TapeStation D1000 ScreenTape, pooled by volume, and quantified by qPCR. An Illumina NextSeq500 fitted with a MidOutput 150-cycle cartridge performed the sequencing, running 156 Read1 cycles and 15 Index1 cycles with the kit's custom primers. The pooled library was loaded at around 1 pM with a roughly 20% PhiX control spike-in. Under the source paper's analysis protocol: The vendor-processed data were analyzed in R, and a clonotype was defined as all T cells that share the same CDR3 nucleotide sequence. For clone abundance analyses, frequencies were normalized to the 10,000 most abundant clones in each sample. Public T cell clones, which averaged fewer than five per sample, were excluded before analysis. Dominant motifs were analyzed with ImmunoMap using the PAM10 matrix, a gap penalty of 30, and a homology threshold of 0.3, and motifs with a cumulative frequency of at least 0.01 were considered dominant. Imported from immuneACCESS, the table was reduced by TCRdb to in-frame sequences with V and J called. These copies leave out some clones; in studies compared against another copy, an unresolved V gene accounts for under half, and the cause of the remainder is not known. V and J calls and clone size are as listed in that table; D and trimming were resolved from the DNA. The sample has some 25,000 clones on record, 58% of them singletons. The ten largest clones add up to 22% of the sample.

This receptor was taken from a man aged 40-49 years with renal cell carcinoma. Sequencing was performed on tumor tissue, taken from a patient whose treatment was nephrectomy without radiotherapy. This receptor chain uses TRBV14 and TRBJ2-2; the D gene is unclear. The CDR3 here reads CASSQVPRTANTGELFF. The base sequence is TGTGCCAGCAGCCAAGTTCCGAGAACCGCGAACACCGGGGAGCTGTTTTTT.